This passage covers 12 T cell receptor beta chains from one sample sequenced in a study of post-analysis software for immune sequencing data. Whole-study results and caveats: With TRBV5-6, TRBV5-1 and TRBV20-1 included, about five TRBV segments were more frequent in patients than in controls.

Included in the TCR beta cDNA libraries were unique molecular identifiers. TCRdb used MiXCR to reprocess the PCR reads, holding one entry per CDR3 protein. Altogether some 240,000 distinct CDR3 sequences are present, 30% to 45% being singletons, with the ten largest covering around 4.8%. Their specific antigens are unknown. The sample was blood. The receptors shown here come from a girl aged 5-17 years with multiple sclerosis.

The V and J genes are TRBV6-5 and TRBJ1-3; D is unresolved. CDR1 MNHEY and CDR2 SVGAGI come from the germline V gene. The CDR3 extends over 15 amino acids. Trimming left V 4 bases short and J 4 bases short, with 14 bases between. The CDR3 nucleotides are TGTGCCAGCAGTTCGGCCGGGATAGGGGGAAACACCATATATTTT. This codes for CASSSAGIGGNTIYF.

The V gene is TRBV7-9, the J gene TRBJ2-1, with D possibly matching TRBD2 (5 bases). The CDR3 covers 14 residues. Trimming cost V 1 base and J 8 bases, with 12 bases left between them. Germline V gene sequence: CDR1 SEHNR, CDR2 FQNEAQ (reference sequence). This CDR3 is CASSLGSGWDEQFF. CDR3 in DNA: TGTGCCAGCAGCTTAGGATCGGGATGGGATGAGCAGTTCTTC.

This clonotype was counted once. At one end, the junction sequence differs from germline, possibly due to a read error. The chain joins TRBV20-1 to TRBJ2-5; D call uncertain. The CDR3 is 10 residues long. CDR1 is DFQATT and CDR2 is SNEGSKA in the germline V gene (reference sequence). CDR3 bases: TGTAGTGCTAGGAAAGAGACCCTGTACTTC. Translating it yields CSARKETLYF.

CDR3 sequence: CASSLSGANARTF. The CDR3 nucleotides are TGTGCCAGCAGCTTGTCGGGGGCCAACGCCCGGACTTTC. The gene calls are TRBV5-6 and TRBJ2-6; D is tentatively TRBD1 or TRBD2 (6 bases each). The V end was cut by 1 base, the J end by 18 bases, with 17 bases between. Per the germline V gene, CDR1 is SGHDT and CDR2 is YYEEEE. The CDR3 contains 13 residues.

The J gene is TRBJ1-5, the V gene TRBV6-2 or TRBV6-3; D is ambiguous. CDR1 is MNHEY, CDR2 SVGEGT, per germline. Trimming stripped 6 bases from V and 1 base from J, with 10 bases between. This CDR3 has 14 amino acids. The DNA of the CDR3 is TGTGCCAGCAGCATAGATGGGAGCAATCAGCCCCAGCATTTT. This sequence encodes CASSIDGSNQPQHF.

This clonotype was observed a few times. The chain couples TRBV9 to TRBJ1-2; D is uncertain. V was clipped by 4 bases and J by 8 bases, with 12 bases between them. The CDR3 loop spans 12 amino acids. Per germline, CDR1 SGDLS and CDR2 YYNGEE. The CDR3 sequence is CASSIGSQGYTF. CDR3 in DNA: TGTGCCAGCAGCATCGGGTCCCAAGGCTACACCTTC.

Points on this clonotype: It may be a read error: a sequence one base away is much more abundant. V is TRBV2 and J is TRBJ1-2, with unresolved D. This CDR3 contains 12 residues. The V end lost 3 bases, the J end lost 5 bases, and 7 bases lay between the germline ends. Germline assignment: CDR1 SNHLY and CDR2 FYNNEI. CDR3 DNA: TGTGCCAGCAGTGAGATCCCTTATGGCTACACCTTC. Translation: CASSEIPYGYTF.

V is TRBV7-9 and J is TRBJ1-1; 9 bases line up with TRBD1. The CDR3 is 16 residues long. Germline V gives CDR1 SEHNR, CDR2 FQNEAQ (reference sequence). The V and J ends lost 5 bases and 2 bases, in that order; junction bases with no gene match: 9. The CDR3 sequence is CASSPMGQGGNTEAFF. The CDR3 DNA reads TGTGCCAGCAGCCCTATGGGACAGGGTGGAAACACTGAAGCTTTCTTT. Using reference TRBV7-9 and TRBJ1-1 for the parts outside the CDR3, the full variable domain is DTGVSQNPRHKITKRGQNVTFRCDPISEHNRLYWYRQTLGQGPEFLTYFQNEAQLEKSRLLSDRFSAERPKGSFSTLEIQRTEQGDSAMYLCASSPMGQGGNTEAFFGQGTRLTVV.

This clonotype was counted many times. The chain carries TRBV5-1 and TRBJ1-2; 7 nucleotides agree with TRBD1. The CDR3 is 14 amino acids. J was trimmed by 3 bases and V by 1 base; bases with no gene match: 3. The germline CDR1 and CDR2 sequences are SGHRS and YFSETQ. For the CDR3, the DNA is TGCGCCAGCAGCTTGAGAGGGGGCGACTATGGCTACACCTTC. The encoded protein is CASSLRGGDYGYTF.

The CDR3 region has the DNA TGTGCCAGCAGCTACCCCCAATTTGGGAATAGCAATCAGCCCCAGCATTTT. The encoded protein is CASSYPQFGNSNQPQHF. The chain uses TRBV7-2 and TRBJ1-5; no definite D call. V was clipped by 4 bases and J by 0 bases, with 16 bases between them. CDR3 size: 17 residues. Germline V CDR1 and CDR2: SGHTA, FQGNSA.

The chain combines TRBV6-5 with TRBJ2-1; no firm D call. Germline CDR1 and CDR2: MNHEY and SVGAGI. The V end was cut by 6 bases, the J end by 4 bases, with 10 bases between. The CDR3 runs to 13 residues. The CDR3, as DNA: TGTGCCAGCAGATCTGACGGATACAATGAGCAGTTCTTC. The encoded protein is CASRSDGYNEQFF.

This clonotype was picked up many times. This chain connects TRBV20-1 to TRBJ1-5; TRBD1 matches at 8 bases. Germline values: CDR1 DFQATT, CDR2 SNEGSKA (reference sequence). This CDR3 contains 13 residues. The J segment lost 10 bases and the V segment lost 5 bases, leaving 10 bases of the junction unmatched. The CDR3 nucleotides read TGCAGTGCTCCCGGACAGGGCCCGATCCCCCAGCATTTT. It codes for CSAPGQGPIPQHF.